This TCR beta chain was identified during a study of T cell changes during pregnancy in multiple sclerosis. The germline gives CDR1 SGDLS, CDR2 YYNGEE. V trimming: 3 bases; J trimming: 6 bases; junction bases outside the gene matches: 12. CDR3 size: 17 residues. The data were produced by immunoSEQ multiplex PCR, yet TCRdb's version contains in-frame clones alone and is incomplete. The sample lists around 62,000 clones, roughly nine tenths occurring once. The sequence derives from a female donor with multiple sclerosis, enrolled in a pregnancy study. V is TRBV9 and J is TRBJ2-2; TRBD2 matches 9 bases. The sequencing here drew on peripheral blood, taken in the first trimester of pregnancy. CDR3 protein: CASSASGTSTQSGELFF. The CDR3 coding sequence is TGTGCCAGCAGCGCCTCCGGGACTAGCACTCAATCCGGGGAGCTGTTTTTT. Full variable domain (outside the CDR3, taken from reference TRBV9 and TRBJ2-2): DSGVTQTPKHLITATGQRVTLRCSPRSGDLSVYWYQQSLDQGLQFLIQYYNGEERAKGNILERFSAQQFPDLHSELNLSSLELGDSALYFCASSASGTSTQSGELFFGEGSRLTVL.